Each of the 13 T cell receptor beta chains below was sequenced from the same sample in a study of blood T cell repertoires in COVID-19. Here immunoSEQ multiplex PCR was the method, and the copy in TCRdb shows in-frame clones only, minus some. This sample carries approximately 290,000 clones, roughly 86% of them seen once, and the ten largest clones take 11%. The sequenced sample was peripheral blood. Receptor source: a woman aged 30 to 39 with COVID-19, enrolled during active disease.

The chain carries TRBV19 and TRBJ2-7, with TRBD1 identical over 10 bases. The V and J ends lost 3 bases and 2 bases, in that order; junction bases with no gene match: 4. The CDR3 is made up of 15 amino acids. Germline values: CDR1 LNHDA, CDR2 SQIVND (reference sequence). The CDR3 sequence: CASSIGTGATYEQYF. For the CDR3, the DNA is TGTGCCAGTAGTATCGGGACAGGGGCTACCTACGAGCAGTACTTC.

This chain uses TRBV6-5 with TRBJ2-2; weak D call: TRBD1 (6 bases). The ends were cut back, 2 bases at V and 0 bases at J, with 10 bases in the middle. The CDR3 is 16 amino acids. Germline V gives CDR1 MNHEY, CDR2 SVGAGI. The CDR3 loop reads CASSYEAGANTGELFF. The CDR3 DNA reads TGTGCCAGCAGTTACGAAGCAGGGGCGAACACCGGGGAGCTGTTTTTT.

This clone was seen once. The chain couples TRBV27 to TRBJ1-6; 8 nucleotides match TRBD1. The CDR3 consists of 17 residues. The trim removed 1 base at V and 4 bases at J, leaving 6 bases unmatched. CDR1 is MNHEY, CDR2 SMNVEV, per germline (reference sequence). Here the CDR3 reads CASSLFSGGGYNSPLHF. CDR3 DNA: TGTGCCAGCAGTTTATTTTCAGGGGGCGGGTATAATTCACCCCTCCACTTT.

The rearrangement joins TRBV24-1 to TRBJ1-5; the D is unclear. The germline CDR1 and CDR2 sequences are KGHDR and SFDVKD. The V and J ends lost 7 bases and 3 bases respectively, with 9 bases between them. This CDR3 has 13 residues. In DNA, the CDR3 is TGTGCCACCAGCTCACGGTACAATCAGCCCCAGCATTTT. Its protein product is CATSSRYNQPQHF.

The chain recombines TRBV7-8 with TRBJ2-3; possible D gene TRBD1, 7 bases. CDR1 is SGHVS, CDR2 FQNEAQ, per germline. The CDR3 is made up of 17 amino acids. Trimming took off 3 bases at V and 0 bases at J, with 16 bases between the two ends. The CDR3 sequence is CASSFAGGGLSTDTQYF. The CDR3 region has the DNA TGTGCCAGCAGCTTCGCCGGAGGGGGCCTTAGCACAGATACGCAGTATTTT.

The V gene is TRBV27, the J gene TRBJ1-2; TRBD1 aligns across 10 bases. Germline CDR1 reads MNHEY; CDR2 reads SMNVEV (reference sequence). The CDR3 totals 14 residues. Trimming took 5 bases from V and 5 from J; bases not matched to a gene: 5. CDR3 in amino acids: CASSEGGQGYGYTF. CDR3 sequence (DNA): TGTGCCAGCAGTGAGGGGGGACAGGGGTATGGCTACACCTTC.

The chain employs TRBV27 and TRBJ2-1, with TRBD1 matching over 8 bases. J gave up 7 bases and V 2 bases, and 7 bases lay outside the gene matches. Germline assignment: CDR1 MNHEY and CDR2 SMNVEV (reference sequence). CDR3 length equals 15 residues. CDR3 nucleotides: TGTGCCAGCAGTTTAGACACAGGGGGGAGGAATGAGCAGTTCTTC. It translates to CASSLDTGGRNEQFF.

CDR3 sequence (DNA): TGTGCCAGCAGTGAATCGGGAGGGGGGTCCTACAATGAGCAGTTCTTC. It yields the protein CASSESGGGSYNEQFF. This sequence joins TRBV6-1 and TRBJ2-1; 8 nucleotides match TRBD2. This CDR3 region has 16 residues. Trimming removed 2 bases from V and 1 base from J; junction bases left unmatched: 4. The V gene's germline CDR1 is MNHNS and CDR2 SASEGT.

This chain's CDR3 is CASSRTRDTRRWFF. CDR3 DNA: TGCGCCAGCAGCCGGACCCGGGACACCAGGCGTTGGTTCTTC. The chain recombines TRBV5-1 with TRBJ2-1; weak D call: TRBD1 (6 bases). CDR1 is SGHRS, CDR2 YFSETQ, per germline. The V gene lost 4 bases and the J gene lost 15 bases, with 23 bases spanning the gap. The CDR3 runs 14 residues.

This chain connects TRBV2 to TRBJ2-7, with 14 nucleotides matching TRBD2. This CDR3 has 14 residues. CDR1 is SNHLY and CDR2 is FYNNEI in the germline V gene. Unmatched junction bases numbered 4, after V lost 10 bases and J lost 2 bases. Written as DNA, the CDR3 is TGTGCCACCAGACTAGCGGGGGGGCCCTACGAGCAGTACTTC. It codes for CATRLAGGPYEQYF. Looking up the rest from reference TRBV2 and TRBJ2-7 gives the full variable domain: EPEVTQTPSHQVTQMGQEVILRCVPISNHLYFYWYRQILGQKVEFLVSFYNNEISEKSEIFDDQFSVERPDGSNFTLKIRSTKLEDSAMYFCATRLAGGPYEQYFGPGTRLTVT.

The rearrangement uses TRBV3-1 (or the pseudogene TRBV3-2) and TRBJ1-2; a possible D gene is TRBD1 (5 bases). Trimming left V 6 bases short and J 8 bases short, with 19 bases between. This CDR3 spans 14 amino acids. Germline CDR1 and CDR2: LGHDT and YNNKEL (reference sequence). The CDR3 coding sequence is TGTGCCAGCAGTTCATCTCAGGGATCTGGCGGCTACACCTTC. It encodes CASSSSQGSGGYTF.

The rearrangement joins TRBV3-1 (or the pseudogene TRBV3-2) to TRBJ2-4; perhaps TRBD1 as D (6 bases). The CDR3 is made up of 14 amino acids. In germline, CDR1 is LGHDT, CDR2 YNNKEL (reference sequence). Deletions cut 2 bases from V and 5 bases from J, with 10 bases between. CDR3 bases: TGTGCCAGCAGCCAAATACAGGGTGAAAACATTCAGTACTTC. Protein: CASSQIQGENIQYF.

The chain is built from TRBV10-1 and TRBJ2-1, with 9 bases matching TRBD1. The CDR3 has 16 residues. CDR1 WNHNN and CDR2 SYGVQD come from the germline V gene (reference sequence). The ends lost 3 bases at V and 8 bases at J; junction bases unmatched: 11. The CDR3, as DNA: TGCGCCAGCAGTGACCGAGGACAGGGGAAGATCGATGAGCAGTTCTTC. Translated, it gives CASSDRGQGKIDEQFF.